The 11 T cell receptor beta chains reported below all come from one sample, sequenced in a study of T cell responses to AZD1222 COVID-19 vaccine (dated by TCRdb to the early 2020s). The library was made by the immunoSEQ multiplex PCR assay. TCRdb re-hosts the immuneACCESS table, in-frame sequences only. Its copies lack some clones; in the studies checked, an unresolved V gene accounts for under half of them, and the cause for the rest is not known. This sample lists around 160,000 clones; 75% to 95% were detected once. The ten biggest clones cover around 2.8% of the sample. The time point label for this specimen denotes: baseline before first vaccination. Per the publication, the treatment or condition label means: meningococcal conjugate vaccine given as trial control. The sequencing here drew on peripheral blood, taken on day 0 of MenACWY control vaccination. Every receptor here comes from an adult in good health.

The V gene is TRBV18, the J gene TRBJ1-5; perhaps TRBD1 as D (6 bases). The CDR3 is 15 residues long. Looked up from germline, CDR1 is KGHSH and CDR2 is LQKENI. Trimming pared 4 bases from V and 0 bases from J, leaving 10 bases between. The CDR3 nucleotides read TGTGCCAGCTCACGGGACACTTATAGCAATCAGCCCCAGCATTTT. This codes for CASSRDTYSNQPQHF.

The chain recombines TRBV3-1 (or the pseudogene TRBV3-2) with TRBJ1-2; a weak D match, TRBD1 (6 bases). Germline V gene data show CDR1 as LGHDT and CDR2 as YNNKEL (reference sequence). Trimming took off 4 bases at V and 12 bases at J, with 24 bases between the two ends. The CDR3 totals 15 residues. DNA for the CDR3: TGTGCCAGCAGCCCCGATGGGTGGGGGGCGGTCTTACACACCTTC. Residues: CASSPDGWGAVLHTF.

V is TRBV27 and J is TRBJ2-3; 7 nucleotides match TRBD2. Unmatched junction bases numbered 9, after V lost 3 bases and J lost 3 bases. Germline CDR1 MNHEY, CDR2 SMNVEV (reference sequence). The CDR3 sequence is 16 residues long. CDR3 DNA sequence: TGTGCCAGCAGTTTTAGGACGGGAGGCGGAACAGATACGCAGTATTTT. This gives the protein CASSFRTGGGTDTQYF.

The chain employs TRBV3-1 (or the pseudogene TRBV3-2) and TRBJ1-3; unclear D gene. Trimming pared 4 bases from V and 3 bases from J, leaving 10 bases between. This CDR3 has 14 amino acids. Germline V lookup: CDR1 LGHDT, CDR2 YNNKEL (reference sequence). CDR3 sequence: CASSPGSRGNTIYF. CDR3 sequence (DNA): TGTGCCAGCAGCCCCGGCAGCCGTGGAAACACCATATATTTT.

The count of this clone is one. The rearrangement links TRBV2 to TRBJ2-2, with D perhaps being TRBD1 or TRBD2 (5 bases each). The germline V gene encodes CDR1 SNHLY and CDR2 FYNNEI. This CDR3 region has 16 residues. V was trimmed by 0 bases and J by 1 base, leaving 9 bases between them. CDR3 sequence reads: CASSEAVRGNTGELFF. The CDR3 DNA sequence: TGTGCCAGCAGTGAAGCTGTGAGGGGGAACACCGGGGAGCTGTTTTTT.

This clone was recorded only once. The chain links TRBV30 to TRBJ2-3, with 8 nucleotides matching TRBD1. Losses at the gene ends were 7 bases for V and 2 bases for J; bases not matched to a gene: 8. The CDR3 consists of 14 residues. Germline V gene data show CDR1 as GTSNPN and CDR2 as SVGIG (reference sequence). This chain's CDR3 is CAFSRGPATDTQYF. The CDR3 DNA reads TGTGCCTTTAGCAGGGGGCCTGCCACAGATACGCAGTATTTT.

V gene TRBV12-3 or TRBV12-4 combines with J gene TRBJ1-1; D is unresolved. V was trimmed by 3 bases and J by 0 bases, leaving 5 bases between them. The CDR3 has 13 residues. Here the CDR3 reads CASSFLLNTEAFF. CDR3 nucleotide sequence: TGTGCCAGCAGTTTTCTGCTGAACACTGAAGCTTTCTTT.

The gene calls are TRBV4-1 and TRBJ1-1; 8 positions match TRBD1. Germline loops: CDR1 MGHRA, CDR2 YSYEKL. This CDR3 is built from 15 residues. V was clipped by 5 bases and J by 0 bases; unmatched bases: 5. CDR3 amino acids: CASSNRGGMNTEAFF. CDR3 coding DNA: TGCGCCAGCAGCAACAGGGGGGGTATGAACACTGAAGCTTTCTTT.

The CDR3 loop reads CASRQAGGTNTGELFF. The CDR3 DNA sequence: TGCGCCAGTAGGCAGGCGGGCGGAACGAACACCGGGGAGCTGTTTTTT. This chain uses TRBV5-1 with TRBJ2-2; D might be TRBD2 (5 bases). The CDR3 sequence is 16 residues long. Trimming pared 8 bases from V and 0 bases from J, leaving 17 bases between. Germline V CDR1 and CDR2: SGHRS, YFSETQ. Together with reference TRBV5-1 and TRBJ2-2, the CDR3 gives the full variable domain: KAGVTQTPRYLIKTRGQQVTLSCSPISGHRSVSWYQQTPGQGLQFLFEYFSETQRNKGNFPGRFSGRQFSNSRSEMNVSTLELGDSALYLCASRQAGGTNTGELFFGEGSRLTVL.

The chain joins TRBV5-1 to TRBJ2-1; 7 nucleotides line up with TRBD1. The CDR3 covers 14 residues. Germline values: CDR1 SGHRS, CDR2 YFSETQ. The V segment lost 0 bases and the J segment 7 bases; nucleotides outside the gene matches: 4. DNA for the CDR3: TGCGCCAGCAGCTTGGGACAGGGTAGTAATGAGCAGTTCTTC. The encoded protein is CASSLGQGSNEQFF.

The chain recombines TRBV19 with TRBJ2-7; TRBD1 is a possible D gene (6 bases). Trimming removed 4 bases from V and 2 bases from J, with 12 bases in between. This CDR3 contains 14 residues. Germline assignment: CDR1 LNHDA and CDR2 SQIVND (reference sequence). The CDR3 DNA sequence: TGTGCCAGTAGTAAGCAACAGGGAACCTACGAGCAGTACTTC. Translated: CASSKQQGTYEQYF.